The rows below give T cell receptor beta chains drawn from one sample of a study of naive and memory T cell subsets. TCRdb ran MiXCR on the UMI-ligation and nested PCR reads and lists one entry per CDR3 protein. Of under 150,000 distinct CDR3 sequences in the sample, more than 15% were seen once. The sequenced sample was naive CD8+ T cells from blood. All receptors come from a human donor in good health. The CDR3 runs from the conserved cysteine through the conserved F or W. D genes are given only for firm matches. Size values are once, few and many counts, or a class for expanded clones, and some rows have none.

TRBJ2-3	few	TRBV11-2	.	CASSLPRYTDTQYF	TGTGCCAGCAGCTTGCCCCGATACACAGATACGCAGTATTTT
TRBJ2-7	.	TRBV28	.	CASSQENYEQYF	TGTGCCAGCAGTCAAGAAAACTACGAGCAGTACTTC
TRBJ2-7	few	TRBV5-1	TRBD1	CASSLGTGADEQYF	TGCGCCAGCAGCTTGGGGACAGGGGCCGACGAGCAGTACTTC
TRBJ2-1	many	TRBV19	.	CASSPDGYNEQFF	TGTGCCAGTAGTCCTGACGGATACAATGAGCAGTTCTTC
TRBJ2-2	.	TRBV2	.	CASSDLPGSNTGELFF	TGTGCCAGCAGTGATCTCCCTGGGAGCAACACCGGGGAGCTGTTTTTT
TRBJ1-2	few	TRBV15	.	CATSRDRAANYGYTF	TGTGCCACCAGCAGAGATCGGGCAGCTAACTATGGCTACACCTTC
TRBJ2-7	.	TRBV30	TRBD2	CAWSEGLAGDRILNYEQYF	TGTGCCTGGAGTGAAGGACTAGCGGGAGATCGGATATTAAACTACGAGCAGTACTTC
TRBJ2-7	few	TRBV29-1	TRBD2	CSVLSPSGSPYYEQYF	TGCAGCGTTCTCTCCCCAAGCGGGAGTCCCTACTACGAGCAGTACTTC
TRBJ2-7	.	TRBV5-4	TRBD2	CASSDRLAGDWGEQYF	TGTGCCAGCAGCGACCGACTAGCGGGCGATTGGGGCGAGCAGTACTTC
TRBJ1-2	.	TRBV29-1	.	CSVEIRDENPLRYGYTF	TGCAGCGTTGAAATCAGGGACGAGAACCCTCTTCGCTATGGCTACACCTTC
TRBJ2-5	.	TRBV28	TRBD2	CAIGTSGSRETQYF	TGTGCCATCGGGACTAGCGGGAGTAGGGAGACCCAGTACTTC
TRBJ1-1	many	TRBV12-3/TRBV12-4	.	CASSLALGTEAFF	TGTGCCAGCAGTTTAGCTCTGGGCACTGAAGCTTTCTTT
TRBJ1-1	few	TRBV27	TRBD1	CASSRTGDYEAFF	TGTGCCAGCAGCCGAACAGGGGATTATGAAGCTTTCTTT
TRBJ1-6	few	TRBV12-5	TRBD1	CASGDDRQGYNSPLHF	TGTGCTAGTGGCGATGACCGACAGGGCTATAATTCACCCCTCCACTTT
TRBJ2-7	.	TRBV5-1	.	CASSLDGNPYEQYF	TGCGCCAGCAGCTTGGACGGGAACCCCTACGAGCAGTACTTC
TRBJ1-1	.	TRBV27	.	CASSLSASTEAFF	TGTGCCAGCAGTTTATCCGCTTCAACTGAAGCTTTCTTT
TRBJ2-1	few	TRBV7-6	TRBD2	CASSLMREKMDEQFF	TGTGCCAGCAGCTTGATGCGGGAGAAGATGGATGAGCAGTTCTTC
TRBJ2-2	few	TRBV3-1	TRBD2	CASSLTGGFDNTGELFF	TGTGCCAGCAGCCTCACGGGAGGATTCGATAACACCGGGGAGCTGTTTTTT
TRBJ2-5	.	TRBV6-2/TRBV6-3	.	CASSYTGYHETQYF	TGTGCCAGCAGTTACACAGGGTACCATGAGACCCAGTACTTC
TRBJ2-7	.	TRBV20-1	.	CSARWGQVYEQYF	TGCAGTGCTAGGTGGGGCCAAGTCTACGAGCAGTACTTC
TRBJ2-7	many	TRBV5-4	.	CASSLLTGDYEQYF	TGTGCCAGCAGCCTACTAACCGGAGACTACGAGCAGTACTTC
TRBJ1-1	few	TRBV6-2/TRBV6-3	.	CASSYVTEAFF	TGTGCCAGCAGTTACGTGACTGAAGCTTTCTTT
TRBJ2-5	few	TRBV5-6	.	CASSYTLDTEETQYF	TGTGCCAGCAGCTACACATTAGACACCGAAGAGACCCAGTACTTC
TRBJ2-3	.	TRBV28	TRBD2	CASSLAVRGDTQYF	TGTGCCAGCAGCCTAGCGGTTAGGGGAGATACGCAGTATTTT
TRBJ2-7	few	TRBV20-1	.	CSASTQGAVFEQYF	TGCAGTGCTAGCACCCAGGGAGCGGTGTTCGAGCAGTACTTC
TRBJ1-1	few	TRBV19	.	CASSIPPFTEAFF	TGTGCCAGTAGTATCCCTCCTTTCACTGAAGCTTTCTTT
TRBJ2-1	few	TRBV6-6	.	CASSYVAGSPYNEQFF	TGTGCCAGCAGTTACGTGGCGGGTTCCCCCTACAATGAGCAGTTCTTC
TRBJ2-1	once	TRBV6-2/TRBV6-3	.	CASSYSIDEQFF	TGTGCCAGCAGTTACTCTATAGATGAGCAGTTCTTC
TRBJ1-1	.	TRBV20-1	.	CSASGVAYGGTEAFF	TGCAGTGCTAGTGGAGTTGCCTATGGGGGCACTGAAGCTTTCTTT
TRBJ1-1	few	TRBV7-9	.	CASSFGAVGLTEAFF	TGTGCCAGCAGCTTTGGGGCGGTGGGGCTGACTGAAGCTTTCTTT
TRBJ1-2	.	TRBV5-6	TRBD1	CASSLAGQGADYGYTF	TGTGCCAGCAGCTTGGCCGGACAGGGGGCGGACTATGGCTACACCTTC
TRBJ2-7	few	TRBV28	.	CASSFLREAYEQYF	TGTGCCAGCAGTTTTCTGAGAGAAGCCTACGAGCAGTACTTC
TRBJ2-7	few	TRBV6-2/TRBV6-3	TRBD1	CASSGQGRIGEQYF	TGTGCCAGCAGTGGACAGGGGCGAATTGGCGAGCAGTACTTC
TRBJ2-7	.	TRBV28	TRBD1	CASSRDRGYEQYF	TGTGCCAGCAGTCGGGACAGGGGATACGAGCAGTACTTC
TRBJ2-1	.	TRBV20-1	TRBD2	CSAGGGTRPFF	TGCAGTGCTGGCGGGGGGACCCGCCCGTTCTTC
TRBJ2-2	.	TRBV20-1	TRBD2	CSARILLAGGPGTGELFF	TGCAGTGCTAGGATCCTGTTAGCGGGAGGGCCGGGCACCGGGGAGCTGTTTTTT
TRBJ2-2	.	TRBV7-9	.	CAGRGGNTGELFF	TGTGCCGGGCGGGGCGGGAACACCGGGGAGCTGTTTTTT
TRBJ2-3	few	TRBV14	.	CASSQDLGPALTQYF	TGTGCCAGCAGCCAAGATCTTGGTCCAGCCCTTACGCAGTATTTT
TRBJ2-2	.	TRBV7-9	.	CASSSRTLTGELFF	TGTGCCAGCAGCTCTCGGACACTGACCGGGGAGCTGTTTTTT
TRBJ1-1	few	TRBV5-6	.	CASSLGEDFEAFF	TGTGCCAGCAGCTTGGGGGAGGACTTTGAAGCTTTCTTT
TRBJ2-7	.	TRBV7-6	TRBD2	CASSLSGLAGGLYEQYF	TGTGCCAGCAGCTTATCGGGACTAGCGGGAGGGCTCTACGAGCAGTACTTC
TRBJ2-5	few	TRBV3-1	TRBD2	CASSHLGEGQETQYF	TGTGCCAGCAGCCACCTTGGGGAGGGCCAAGAGACCCAGTACTTC